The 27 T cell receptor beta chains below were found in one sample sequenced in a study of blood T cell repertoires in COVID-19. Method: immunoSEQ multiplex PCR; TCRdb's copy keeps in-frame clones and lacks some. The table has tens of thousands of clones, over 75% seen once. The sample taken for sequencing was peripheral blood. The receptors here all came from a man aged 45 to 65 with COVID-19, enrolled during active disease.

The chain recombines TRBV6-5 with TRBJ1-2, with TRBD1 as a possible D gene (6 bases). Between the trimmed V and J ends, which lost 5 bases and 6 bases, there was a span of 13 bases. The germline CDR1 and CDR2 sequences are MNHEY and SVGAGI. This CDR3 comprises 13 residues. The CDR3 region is CASSPGGLHGYTF. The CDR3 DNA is TGTGCCAGCAGTCCCGGGGGGCTACATGGCTACACCTTC.

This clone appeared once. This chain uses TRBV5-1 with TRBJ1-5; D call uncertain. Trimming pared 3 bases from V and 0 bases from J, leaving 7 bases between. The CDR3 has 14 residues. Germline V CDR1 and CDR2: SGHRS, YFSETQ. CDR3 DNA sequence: TGCGCCAGCAGCTATGGAGATAGCAATCAGCCCCAGCATTTT. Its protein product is CASSYGDSNQPQHF.

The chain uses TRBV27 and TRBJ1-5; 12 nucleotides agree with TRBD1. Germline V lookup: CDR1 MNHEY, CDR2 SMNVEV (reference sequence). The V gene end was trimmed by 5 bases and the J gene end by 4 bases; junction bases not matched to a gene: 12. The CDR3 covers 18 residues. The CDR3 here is CASSPWVGQGAWNQPQHF. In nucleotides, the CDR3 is TGTGCCAGCAGTCCCTGGGTGGGACAGGGGGCGTGGAATCAGCCCCAGCATTTT.

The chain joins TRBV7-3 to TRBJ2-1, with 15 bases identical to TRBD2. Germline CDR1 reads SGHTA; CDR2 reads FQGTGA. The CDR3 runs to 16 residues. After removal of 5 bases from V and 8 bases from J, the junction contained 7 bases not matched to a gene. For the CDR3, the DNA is TGTGCCAGCAGCCCCACGGGACTAGCGGGAGGCGATGAGCAGTTCTTC. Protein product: CASSPTGLAGGDEQFF.

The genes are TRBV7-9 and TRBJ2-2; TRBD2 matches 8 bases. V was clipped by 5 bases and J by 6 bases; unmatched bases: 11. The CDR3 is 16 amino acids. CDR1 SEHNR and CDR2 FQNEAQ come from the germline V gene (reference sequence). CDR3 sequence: CASSLLSGAGAGELFF. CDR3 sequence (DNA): TGTGCCAGCAGCCTCCTTAGCGGGGCGGGGGCCGGGGAGCTGTTTTTT.

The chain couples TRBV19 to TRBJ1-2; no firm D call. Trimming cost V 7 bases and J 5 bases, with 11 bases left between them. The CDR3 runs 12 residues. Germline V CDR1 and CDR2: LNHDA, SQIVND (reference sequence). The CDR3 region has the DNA TGTGCCAGTATAAATCCCCCTTATGGCTACACCTTC. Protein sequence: CASINPPYGYTF.

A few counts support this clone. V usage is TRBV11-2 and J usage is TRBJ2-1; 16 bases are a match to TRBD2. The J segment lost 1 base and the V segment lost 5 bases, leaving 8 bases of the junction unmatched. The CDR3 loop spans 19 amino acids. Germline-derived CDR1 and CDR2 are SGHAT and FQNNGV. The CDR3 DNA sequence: TGTGCCAGCAGCGCGCCGGGACTAGCGGGAGGGATATCCTACAATGAGCAGTTCTTC. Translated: CASSAPGLAGGISYNEQFF.

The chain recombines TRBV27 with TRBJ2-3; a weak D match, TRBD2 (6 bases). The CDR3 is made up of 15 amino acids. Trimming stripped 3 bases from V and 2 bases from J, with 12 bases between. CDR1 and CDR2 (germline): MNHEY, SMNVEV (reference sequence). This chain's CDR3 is CASSFGTDFTDTQYF. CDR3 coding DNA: TGTGCCAGCAGTTTCGGGACTGACTTCACAGATACGCAGTATTTT.

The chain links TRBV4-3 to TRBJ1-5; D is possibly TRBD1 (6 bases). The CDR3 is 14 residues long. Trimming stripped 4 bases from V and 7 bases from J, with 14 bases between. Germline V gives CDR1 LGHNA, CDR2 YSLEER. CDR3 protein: CASSLDGGRQPQHF. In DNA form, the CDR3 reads TGCGCCAGCAGCCTAGATGGGGGCCGGCAGCCCCAGCATTTT.

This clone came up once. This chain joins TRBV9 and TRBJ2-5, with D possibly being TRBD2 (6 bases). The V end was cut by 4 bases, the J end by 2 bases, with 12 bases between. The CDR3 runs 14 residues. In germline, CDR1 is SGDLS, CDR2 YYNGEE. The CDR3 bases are TGTGCCAGCAGCCCCCGAGGAGGGCAAGAGACCCAGTACTTC. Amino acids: CASSPRGGQETQYF.

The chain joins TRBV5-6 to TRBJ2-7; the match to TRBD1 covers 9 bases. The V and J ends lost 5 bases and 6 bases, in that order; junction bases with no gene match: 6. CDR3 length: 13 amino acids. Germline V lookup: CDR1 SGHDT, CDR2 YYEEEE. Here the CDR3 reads CASRYQQGAEQYF. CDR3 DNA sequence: TGTGCCAGCAGGTATCAACAGGGGGCCGAGCAGTACTTC.

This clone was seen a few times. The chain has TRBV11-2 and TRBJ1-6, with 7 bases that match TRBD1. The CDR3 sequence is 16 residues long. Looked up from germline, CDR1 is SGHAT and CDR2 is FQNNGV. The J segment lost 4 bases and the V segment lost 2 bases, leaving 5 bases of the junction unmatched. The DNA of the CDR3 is TGTGCCAGCAGCTTATGGGGACAGTCTTATAATTCACCCCTCCACTTT. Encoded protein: CASSLWGQSYNSPLHF.

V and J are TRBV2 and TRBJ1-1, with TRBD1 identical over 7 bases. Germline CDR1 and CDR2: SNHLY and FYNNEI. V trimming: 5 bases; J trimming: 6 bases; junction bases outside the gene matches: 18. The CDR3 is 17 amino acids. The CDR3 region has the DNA TGTGCCAGCAGTAACGGACAGGCGTGGAGGGTTCGTGCTGAAGCTTTCTTT. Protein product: CASSNGQAWRVRAEAFF.

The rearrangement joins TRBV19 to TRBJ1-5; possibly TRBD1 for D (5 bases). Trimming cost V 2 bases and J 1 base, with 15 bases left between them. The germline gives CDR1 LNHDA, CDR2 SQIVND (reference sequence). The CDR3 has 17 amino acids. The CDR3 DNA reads TGTGCCAGTAGTATACAGACAGTCGGGCGGAGCAATCAGCCCCAGCATTTT. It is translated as CASSIQTVGRSNQPQHF.

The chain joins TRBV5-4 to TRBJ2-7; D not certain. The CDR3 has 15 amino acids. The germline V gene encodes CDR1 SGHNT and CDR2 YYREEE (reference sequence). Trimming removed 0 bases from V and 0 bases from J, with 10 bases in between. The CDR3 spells CASSLGHQGSYEQYF. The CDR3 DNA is TGTGCCAGCAGCTTGGGACATCAAGGCTCCTACGAGCAGTACTTC.

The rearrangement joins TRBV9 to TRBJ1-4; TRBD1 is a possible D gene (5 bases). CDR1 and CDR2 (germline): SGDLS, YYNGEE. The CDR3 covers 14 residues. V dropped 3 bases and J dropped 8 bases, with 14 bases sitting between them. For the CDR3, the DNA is TGTGCCAGCAGCGACCGGCCCCAGGGAGAAAAACTGTTTTTT. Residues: CASSDRPQGEKLFF.

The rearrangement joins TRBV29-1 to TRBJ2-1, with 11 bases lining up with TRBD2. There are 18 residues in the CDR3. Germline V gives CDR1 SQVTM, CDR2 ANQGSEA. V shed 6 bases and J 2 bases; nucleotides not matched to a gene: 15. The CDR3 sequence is CSVEEFKRGLAAYNEQFF. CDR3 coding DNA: TGCAGCGTCGAGGAATTCAAACGGGGACTAGCGGCCTACAATGAGCAGTTCTTC.

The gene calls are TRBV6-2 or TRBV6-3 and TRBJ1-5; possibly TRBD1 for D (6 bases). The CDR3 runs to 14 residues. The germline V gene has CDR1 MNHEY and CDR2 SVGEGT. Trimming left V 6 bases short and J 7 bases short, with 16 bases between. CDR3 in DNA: TGTGCCAGCAGCCTAACAGGGAAGATGCAGCCCCAGCATTTT. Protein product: CASSLTGKMQPQHF.

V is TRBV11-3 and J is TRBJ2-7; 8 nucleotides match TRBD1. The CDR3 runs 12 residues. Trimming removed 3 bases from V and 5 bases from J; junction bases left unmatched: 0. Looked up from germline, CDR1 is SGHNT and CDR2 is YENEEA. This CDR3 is CASSLTGDEQYF. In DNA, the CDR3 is TGTGCCAGCAGCTTGACAGGGGACGAGCAGTACTTC.

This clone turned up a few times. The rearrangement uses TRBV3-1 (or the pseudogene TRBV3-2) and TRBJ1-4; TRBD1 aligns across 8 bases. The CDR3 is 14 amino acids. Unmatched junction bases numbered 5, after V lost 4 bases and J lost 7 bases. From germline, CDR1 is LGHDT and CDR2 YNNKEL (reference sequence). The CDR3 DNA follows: TGTGCCAGCAGCCCCAGGGGGCTAGGTGAAAAACTGTTTTTT. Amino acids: CASSPRGLGEKLFF.

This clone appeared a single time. CDR3 DNA: TGCGCCAGCAGCCCCGGACTTTTAAAAGGAGAGACCCAGTACTTC. The encoded protein is CASSPGLLKGETQYF. The rearrangement links TRBV5-1 to TRBJ2-5, with D maybe TRBD2 (5 bases). From germline, CDR1 is SGHRS and CDR2 YFSETQ. The CDR3 runs 15 residues. The germline V and J ends were trimmed by 4 bases and 4 bases, with 17 bases remaining between them.

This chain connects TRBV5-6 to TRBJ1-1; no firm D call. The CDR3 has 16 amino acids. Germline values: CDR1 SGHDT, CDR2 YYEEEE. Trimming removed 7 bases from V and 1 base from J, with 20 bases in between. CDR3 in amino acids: CASASSVARRNTEAFF. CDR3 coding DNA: TGTGCCAGCGCCTCCTCGGTGGCCAGGCGGAACACTGAAGCTTTCTTT. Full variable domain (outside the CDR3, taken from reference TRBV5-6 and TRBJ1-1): DAGVTQSPTHLIKTRGQQVTLRCSPKSGHDTVSWYQQALGQGPQFIFQYYEEEERQRGNFPDRFSGHQFPNYSSELNVNALLLGDSALYLCASASSVARRNTEAFFGQGTRLTVV.

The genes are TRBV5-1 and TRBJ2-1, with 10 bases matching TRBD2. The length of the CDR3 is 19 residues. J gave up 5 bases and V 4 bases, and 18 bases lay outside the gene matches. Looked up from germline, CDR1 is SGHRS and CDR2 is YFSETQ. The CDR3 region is CASSVGHLLRTSGNNEQFF. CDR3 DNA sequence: TGCGCCAGCAGCGTGGGACACCTTCTTCGGACTAGCGGTAACAATGAGCAGTTCTTC.

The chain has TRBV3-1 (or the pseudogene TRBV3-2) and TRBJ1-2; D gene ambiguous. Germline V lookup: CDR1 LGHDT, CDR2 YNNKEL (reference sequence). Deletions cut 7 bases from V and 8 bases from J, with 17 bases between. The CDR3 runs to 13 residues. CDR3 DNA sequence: TGTGCCAGCACCCCCCCGGGAGGATCCGGCTACACCTTC. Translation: CASTPPGGSGYTF.

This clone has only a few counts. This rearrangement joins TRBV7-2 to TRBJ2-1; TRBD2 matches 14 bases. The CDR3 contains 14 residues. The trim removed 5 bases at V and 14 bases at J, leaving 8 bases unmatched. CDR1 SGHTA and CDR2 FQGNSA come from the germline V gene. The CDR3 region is CASSPGLAGDAEFF. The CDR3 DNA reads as TGTGCCAGCAGCCCGGGACTAGCGGGAGATGCGGAGTTCTTC.

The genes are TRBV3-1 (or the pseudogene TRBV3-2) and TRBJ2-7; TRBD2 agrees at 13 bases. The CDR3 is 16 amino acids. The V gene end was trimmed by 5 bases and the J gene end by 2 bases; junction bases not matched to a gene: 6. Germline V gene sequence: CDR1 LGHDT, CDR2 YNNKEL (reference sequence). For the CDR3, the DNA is TGTGCCAGCAGCGGACAGGGACTAGCGGGGCCCTACGAGCAGTACTTC. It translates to CASSGQGLAGPYEQYF.

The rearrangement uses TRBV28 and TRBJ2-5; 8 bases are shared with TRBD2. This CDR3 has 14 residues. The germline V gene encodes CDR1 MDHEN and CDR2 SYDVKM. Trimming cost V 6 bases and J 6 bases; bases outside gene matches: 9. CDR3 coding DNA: TGTGCCAGCAGAAAGAGCGGGAGTGATCAGACCCAGTACTTC. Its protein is CASRKSGSDQTQYF.